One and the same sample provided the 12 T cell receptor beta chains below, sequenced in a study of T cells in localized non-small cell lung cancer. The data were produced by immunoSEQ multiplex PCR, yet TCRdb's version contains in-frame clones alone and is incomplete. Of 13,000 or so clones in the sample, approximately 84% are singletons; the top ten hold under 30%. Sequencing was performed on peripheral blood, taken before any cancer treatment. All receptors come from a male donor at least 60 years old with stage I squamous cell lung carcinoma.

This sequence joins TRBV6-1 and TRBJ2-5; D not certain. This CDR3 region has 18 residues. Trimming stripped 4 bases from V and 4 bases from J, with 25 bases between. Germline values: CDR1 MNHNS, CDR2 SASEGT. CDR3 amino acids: CASSVVVTSSTAAETQYF. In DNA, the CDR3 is TGTGCCAGCAGTGTAGTCGTTACATCATCTACCGCCGCAGAGACCCAGTACTTC.

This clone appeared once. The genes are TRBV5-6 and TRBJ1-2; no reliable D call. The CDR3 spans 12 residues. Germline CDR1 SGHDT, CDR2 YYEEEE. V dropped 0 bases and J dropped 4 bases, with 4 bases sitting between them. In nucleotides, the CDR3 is TGTGCCAGCAGCTTGGAAGTCTATGGCTACACCTTC. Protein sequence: CASSLEVYGYTF.

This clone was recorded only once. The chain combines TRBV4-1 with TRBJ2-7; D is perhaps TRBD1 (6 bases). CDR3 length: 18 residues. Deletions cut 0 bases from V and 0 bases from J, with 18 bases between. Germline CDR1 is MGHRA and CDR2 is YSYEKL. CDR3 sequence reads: CASSQDYFGDTVSYEQYF. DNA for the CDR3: TGCGCCAGCAGCCAAGATTACTTCGGGGACACCGTCTCCTACGAGCAGTACTTC.

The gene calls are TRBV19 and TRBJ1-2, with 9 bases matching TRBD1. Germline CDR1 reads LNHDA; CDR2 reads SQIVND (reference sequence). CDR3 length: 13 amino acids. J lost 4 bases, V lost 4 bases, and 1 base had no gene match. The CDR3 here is CASSTDRGYGYTF. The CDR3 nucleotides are TGTGCCAGTAGTACGGACAGGGGCTATGGCTACACCTTC.

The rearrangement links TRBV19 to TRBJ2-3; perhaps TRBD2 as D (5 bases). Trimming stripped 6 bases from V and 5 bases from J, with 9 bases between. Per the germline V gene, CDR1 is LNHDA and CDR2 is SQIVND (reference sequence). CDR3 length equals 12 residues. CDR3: CASSGMVDTQYF. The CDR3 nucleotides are TGTGCCAGTAGCGGGATGGTAGATACGCAGTATTTT.

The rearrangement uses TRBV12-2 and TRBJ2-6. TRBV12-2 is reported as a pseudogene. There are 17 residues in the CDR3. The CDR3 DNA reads TGTGCAAGTCGCTGGCGCCACACACAAAGTCGGGCCAACGTCCTGACTTTC. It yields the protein CASRWRHTQSRANVLTF.

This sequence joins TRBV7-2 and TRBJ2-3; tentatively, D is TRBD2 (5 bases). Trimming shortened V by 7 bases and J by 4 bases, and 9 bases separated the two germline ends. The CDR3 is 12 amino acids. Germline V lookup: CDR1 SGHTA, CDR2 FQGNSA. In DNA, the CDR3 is TGTGCCAGCACCCTCGGGGCAGATACGCAGTATTTT. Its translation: CASTLGADTQYF.

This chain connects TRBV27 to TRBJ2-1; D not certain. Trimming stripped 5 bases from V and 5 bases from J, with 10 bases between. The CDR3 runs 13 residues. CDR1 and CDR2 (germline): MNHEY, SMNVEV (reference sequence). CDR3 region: CASSLEVDNEQFF. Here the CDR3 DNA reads TGTGCCAGCAGTCTCGAGGTAGACAATGAGCAGTTCTTC.

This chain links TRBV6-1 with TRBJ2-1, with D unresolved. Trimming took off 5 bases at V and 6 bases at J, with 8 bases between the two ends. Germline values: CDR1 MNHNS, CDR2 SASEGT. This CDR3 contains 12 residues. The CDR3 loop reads CASSLRVNEQFF. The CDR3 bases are TGTGCCAGCAGTTTACGGGTCAATGAGCAGTTCTTC.

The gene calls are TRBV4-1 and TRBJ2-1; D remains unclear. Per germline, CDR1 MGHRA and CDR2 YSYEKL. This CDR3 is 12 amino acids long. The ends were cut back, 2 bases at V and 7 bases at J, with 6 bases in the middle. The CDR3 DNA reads TGCGCCAGCAGCCAATCCGGTAATGAGCAGTTCTTC. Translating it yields CASSQSGNEQFF.

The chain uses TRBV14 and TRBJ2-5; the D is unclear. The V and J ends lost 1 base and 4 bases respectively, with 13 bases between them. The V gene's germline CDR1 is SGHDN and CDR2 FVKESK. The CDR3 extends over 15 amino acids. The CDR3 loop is CASSQVPNRGETQYF. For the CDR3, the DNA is TGTGCCAGCAGCCAAGTGCCCAATAGAGGAGAGACCCAGTACTTC.

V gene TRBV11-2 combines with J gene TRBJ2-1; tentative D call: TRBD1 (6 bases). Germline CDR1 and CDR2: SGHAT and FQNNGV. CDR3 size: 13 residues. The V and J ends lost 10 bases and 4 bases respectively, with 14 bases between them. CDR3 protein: CATFDTGYNEQFF. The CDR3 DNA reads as TGTGCCACCTTCGACACAGGGTACAATGAGCAGTTCTTC.